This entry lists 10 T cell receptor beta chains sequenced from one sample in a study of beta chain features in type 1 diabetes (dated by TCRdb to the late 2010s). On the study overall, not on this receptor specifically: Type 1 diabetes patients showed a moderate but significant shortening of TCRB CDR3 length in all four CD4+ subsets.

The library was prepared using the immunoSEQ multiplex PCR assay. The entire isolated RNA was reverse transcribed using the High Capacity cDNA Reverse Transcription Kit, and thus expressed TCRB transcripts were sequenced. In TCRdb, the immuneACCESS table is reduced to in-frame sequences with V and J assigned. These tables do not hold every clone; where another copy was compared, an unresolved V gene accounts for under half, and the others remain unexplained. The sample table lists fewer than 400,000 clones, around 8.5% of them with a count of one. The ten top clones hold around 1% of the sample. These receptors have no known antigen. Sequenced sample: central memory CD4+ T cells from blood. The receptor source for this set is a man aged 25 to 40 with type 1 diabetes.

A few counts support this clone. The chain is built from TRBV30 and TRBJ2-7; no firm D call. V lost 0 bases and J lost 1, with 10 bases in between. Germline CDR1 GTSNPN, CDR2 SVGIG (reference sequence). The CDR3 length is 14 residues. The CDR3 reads CAWSVASLSYEQYF. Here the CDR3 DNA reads TGTGCCTGGAGTGTAGCGAGCCTATCCTACGAGCAGTACTTC.

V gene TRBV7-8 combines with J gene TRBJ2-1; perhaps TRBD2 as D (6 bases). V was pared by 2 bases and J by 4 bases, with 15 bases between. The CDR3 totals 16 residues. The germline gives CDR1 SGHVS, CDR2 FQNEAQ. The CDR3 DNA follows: TGTGCCAGCAGCTTACTCGGGGGAAGTTCGTACAATGAGCAGTTCTTC. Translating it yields CASSLLGGSSYNEQFF.

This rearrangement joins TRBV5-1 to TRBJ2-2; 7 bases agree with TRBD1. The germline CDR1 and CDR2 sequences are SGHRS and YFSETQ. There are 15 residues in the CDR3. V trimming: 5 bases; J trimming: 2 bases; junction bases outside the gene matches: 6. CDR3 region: CASSYGTANTGELFF. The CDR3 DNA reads TGCGCCAGCAGTTATGGGACAGCTAACACCGGGGAGCTGTTTTTT.

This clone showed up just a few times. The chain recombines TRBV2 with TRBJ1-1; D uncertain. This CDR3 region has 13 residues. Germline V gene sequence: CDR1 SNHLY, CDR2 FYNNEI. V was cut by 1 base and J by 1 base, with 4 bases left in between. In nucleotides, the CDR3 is TGTGCCAGCAGTGAAGGCTGGAACACTGAAGCTTTCTTT. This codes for CASSEGWNTEAFF.

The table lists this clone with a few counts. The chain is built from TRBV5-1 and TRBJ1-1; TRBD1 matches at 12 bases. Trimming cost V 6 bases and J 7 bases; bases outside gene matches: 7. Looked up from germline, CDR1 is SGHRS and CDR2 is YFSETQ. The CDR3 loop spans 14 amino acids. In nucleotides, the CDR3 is TGCGCCAGCACCCTCGGGACAGGGGGCCATGAAGCTTTCTTT. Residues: CASTLGTGGHEAFF.

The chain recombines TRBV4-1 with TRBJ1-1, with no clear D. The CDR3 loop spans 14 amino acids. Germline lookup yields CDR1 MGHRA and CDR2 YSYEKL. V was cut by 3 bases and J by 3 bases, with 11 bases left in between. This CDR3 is CASSHVTRDTEAFF. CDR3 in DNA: TGCGCCAGCAGCCACGTTACAAGGGACACTGAAGCTTTCTTT.

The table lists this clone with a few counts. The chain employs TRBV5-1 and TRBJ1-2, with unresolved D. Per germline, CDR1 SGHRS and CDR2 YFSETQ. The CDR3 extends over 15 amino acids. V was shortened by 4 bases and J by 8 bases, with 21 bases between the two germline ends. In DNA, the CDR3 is TGCGCCAGCAGCCCAGCGGAGGGCAGCGCAAAGGGCTACACCTTC. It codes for CASSPAEGSAKGYTF.

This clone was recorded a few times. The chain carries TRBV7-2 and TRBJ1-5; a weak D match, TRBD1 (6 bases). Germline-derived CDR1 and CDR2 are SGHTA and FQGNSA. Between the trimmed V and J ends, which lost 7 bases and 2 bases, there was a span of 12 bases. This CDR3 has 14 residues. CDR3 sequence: CASTLGAGNQPQHF. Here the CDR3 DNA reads TGTGCCAGCACCTTGGGGGCGGGCAATCAGCCCCAGCATTTT. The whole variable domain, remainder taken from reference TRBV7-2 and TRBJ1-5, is GAGVSQSPSNKVTEKGKDVELRCDPISGHTALYWYRQSLGQGLEFLIYFQGNSAPDKSGLPSDRFSAERTGGSVSTLTIQRTQQEDSAVYLCASTLGAGNQPQHFGDGTRLSIL.

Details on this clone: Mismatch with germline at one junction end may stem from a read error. CDR3 in amino acids: CAGSSLQETQYF. CDR3 coding DNA: TGTGCCGGGAGCAGCCTCCAAGAGACCCAGTACTTC. This chain connects TRBV30 to TRBJ2-5; a possible D gene is TRBD2 (5 bases). Per the germline V gene, CDR1 is GTSNPN and CDR2 is SVGIG (reference sequence). The CDR3 is 12 residues long. The variable domain in full, with the rest retrieved from reference TRBV30 and TRBJ2-5, is SQTIHQWPATLVQPVGSPLSLECTVEGTSNPNLYWYRQAAGRGLQLLFYSVGIGQISSEVPQNLSASRPQDRQFILSSKKLLLSDSGFYLCAGSSLQETQYFGPGTRLLVL.

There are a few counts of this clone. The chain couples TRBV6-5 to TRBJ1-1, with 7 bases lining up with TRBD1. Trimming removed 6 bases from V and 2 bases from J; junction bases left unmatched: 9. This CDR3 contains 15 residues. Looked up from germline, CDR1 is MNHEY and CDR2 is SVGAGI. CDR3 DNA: TGTGCCAGCAGACTCGTTACAGGGGCCAACACTGAAGCTTTCTTT. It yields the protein CASRLVTGANTEAFF.